This is a list of T cell receptor beta chains from one sample in a study of cytomegalovirus exposure and HLA in healthy donors. Method: immunoSEQ multiplex PCR; TCRdb's copy keeps in-frame clones and lacks some. In the table there are 110,000 or so clones, under 90% of which are singletons. Sequencing was carried out using PBMCs. Every receptor here comes from a woman younger than 45 in good health and CMV-seronegative. The CDR3 runs from the conserved cysteine through the conserved F or W. D genes are given only for firm matches. The listing skips clone size in some rows; elsewhere it reads once, few, many or a size class.

CDR3	DNA	size	J	D	V
CASSLDLAGVETQYF	TGCGCCAGCAGCTTGGACCTAGCGGGAGTGGAGACCCAGTACTTC	-	TRBJ2-5	TRBD2	TRBV5-1
CSVNAWGQGNTGELFF	TGCAGCGTGAACGCTTGGGGACAGGGTAACACCGGGGAGCTGTTTTTT	-	TRBJ2-2	TRBD1	TRBV29-1
CASSRNRGVTSGRVYEQYF	TGTGCCAGCAGCCGAAACAGGGGCGTGACTAGCGGGAGAGTGTACGAGCAGTACTTC	-	TRBJ2-7	TRBD2	TRBV14
CASSPREGKNSPLHF	TGTGCCAGCAGTCCAAGGGAGGGGAAAAATTCACCCCTCCACTTT	-	TRBJ1-6	-	TRBV9
CAISESLQGGDQPQHF	TGTGCCATCAGTGAGTCGTTACAGGGGGGGGATCAGCCCCAGCATTTT	-	TRBJ1-5	TRBD1	TRBV10-3
CASSVGGQVKSSGANVLTF	TGTGCCAGCAGCGTAGGGGGACAGGTTAAGAGCTCTGGGGCCAACGTCCTGACTTTC	-	TRBJ2-6	TRBD1	TRBV9
CASSRQGSYEQYF	TGTGCCAGCAGTCGACAGGGCTCCTACGAGCAGTACTTC	-	TRBJ2-7	TRBD1	TRBV7-8
CSSSRSGEQFF	TGTTCCAGCAGCCGGTCCGGTGAGCAGTTCTTC	few	TRBJ2-1	-	TRBV7-9
CASSPSPGRGGGETQYF	TGTGCCAGCAGCCCATCTCCTGGGAGGGGCGGGGGGGAGACCCAGTACTTC	-	TRBJ2-5	TRBD2	TRBV7-3
CASSRRKEGNQPQHF	TGTGCCAGTAGTAGGCGAAAAGAGGGCAATCAGCCCCAGCATTTT	-	TRBJ1-5	-	TRBV19
CASSTGLLSYEQYF	TGCGCCAGCAGCACGGGACTGCTCTCCTACGAGCAGTACTTC	-	TRBJ2-7	-	TRBV5-1
CAWIQGAPTF	TGTGCCTGGATCCAGGGGGCCCCTACCTTC	-	TRBJ1-2	TRBD1	TRBV30
CASSLFQGHAFF	TGTGCCAGCAGTTTGTTTCAGGGGCATGCTTTCTTT	-	TRBJ1-1	-	TRBV28
CASSPRTGGGYEQYF	TGTGCCAGCAGCCCGAGGACAGGGGGCGGGTACGAGCAGTACTTC	-	TRBJ2-7	TRBD1	TRBV7-9
CASSLEKGGAQYF	TGCGCCAGCAGCTTGGAAAAAGGGGGAGCGCAGTACTTC	-	TRBJ2-7	-	TRBV5-1
CASGLGGANQPQHF	TGTGCCAGCGGGCTTGGGGGGGCTAATCAGCCCCAGCATTTT	-	TRBJ1-5	-	TRBV7-2
CASSFPGQSYEQYF	TGTGCCAGCAGCTTTCCGGGACAGTCCTACGAGCAGTACTTC	-	TRBJ2-7	TRBD1	TRBV7-2
CASSQQKAGVISGELFF	TGCGCCAGCAGCCAACAGAAGGCAGGGGTAATCTCCGGGGAGCTGTTTTTT	-	TRBJ2-2	-	TRBV4-1
CATALLSERETQYF	TGTGCCACAGCCCTTCTGAGCGAGCGGGAGACCCAGTACTTC	-	TRBJ2-5	-	TRBV27
CASSPKFGQPASGANVLTF	TGTGCCAGCTCACCAAAATTTGGACAGCCCGCCTCTGGGGCCAACGTCCTGACTTTC	-	TRBJ2-6	-	TRBV18
CASSLAGQSSYEQYF	TGTGCCAGCAGCTTGGCGGGACAGTCATCCTACGAGCAGTACTTC	-	TRBJ2-7	TRBD1	TRBV5-4
CSVHIKGSGRAGNEQFF	TGCAGCGTCCACATAAAGGGTAGCGGGAGGGCCGGTAATGAGCAGTTCTTC	-	TRBJ2-1	TRBD2	TRBV29-1
CASTQAGGRLNNEQFF	TGTGCCAGTACCCAGGCTGGAGGCCGTTTGAACAATGAGCAGTTCTTC	once	TRBJ2-1	-	TRBV19
CSSSLGVLAGVPNEQFF	TGTTCCAGCAGCTTAGGAGTTCTAGCGGGAGTTCCCAATGAGCAGTTCTTC	-	TRBJ2-1	TRBD2	TRBV7-9
CASSNRASTDTQYF	TGTGCCAGCAGCAACAGGGCTAGCACAGATACGCAGTATTTT	-	TRBJ2-3	-	TRBV11-2
CAWVPHWTGEDTEAFF	TGTGCCTGGGTACCACATTGGACAGGGGAGGACACTGAAGCTTTCTTT	-	TRBJ1-1	TRBD1	TRBV30
CASSTSLGTGGTEQFF	TGTGCCAGTAGTACATCGCTAGGGACAGGGGGAACTGAGCAGTTCTTC	-	TRBJ2-1	TRBD1	TRBV19
CASSLGQGNNEQFF	TGTGCCAGCAGCTTAGGTCAGGGGAACAATGAGCAGTTCTTC	-	TRBJ2-1	-	TRBV11-3
CAWNNGGPYNEQFF	TGTGCCTGGAATAACGGAGGCCCCTACAATGAGCAGTTCTTC	-	TRBJ2-1	-	TRBV30
CASSLGPVSSYNEQFF	TGTGCCAGCAGCTTAGGTCCGGTTAGCTCCTACAATGAGCAGTTCTTC	-	TRBJ2-1	-	TRBV7-9
CASSIPADGTEAFF	TGTGCCAGCAGCATACCCGCCGACGGGACTGAAGCTTTCTTT	-	TRBJ1-1	-	TRBV5-5
CASSQQGVIYEQYF	TGTGCCAGCAGCCAACAGGGGGTCATCTACGAGCAGTACTTC	-	TRBJ2-7	TRBD1	TRBV13
CASSPGQGGNQPQHF	TGTGCCAGCAGTCCCGGACAGGGGGGAAATCAGCCCCAGCATTTT	once	TRBJ1-5	TRBD1	TRBV6-4
CASRIQGLNTEAFF	TGTGCCAGCAGAATACAGGGATTGAACACTGAAGCTTTCTTT	-	TRBJ1-1	-	TRBV28
CASSSRELDTQYF	TGTGCCAGCAGCTCACGTGAGTTGGATACGCAGTATTTT	-	TRBJ2-3	-	TRBV11-1
CASSPLQGSNTEAFF	TGTGCCAGCAGTCCCCTACAGGGTTCGAACACTGAAGCTTTCTTT	-	TRBJ1-1	-	TRBV6-1
CSDSGAENEQFF	TGCAGCGACTCAGGGGCGGAAAATGAGCAGTTCTTC	few	TRBJ2-1	-	TRBV29-1
CASSRDINQPQHF	TGTGCCAGCAGTCGGGACATAAATCAGCCCCAGCATTTT	-	TRBJ1-5	-	TRBV6-1
CSVEDLSGGQAMGNTIYF	TGCAGCGTTGAAGATCTTTCCGGGGGACAGGCGATGGGAAACACCATATATTTT	-	TRBJ1-3	TRBD1	TRBV29-1
CASGRGIWGTDKETQYF	TGTGCCAGCGGACGGGGGATCTGGGGGACAGATAAAGAGACCCAGTACTTC	-	TRBJ2-5	-	TRBV9
CASSQDRTSTDTQYF	TGCGCCAGCAGCCAAGATCGTACTAGCACAGATACGCAGTATTTT	-	TRBJ2-3	-	TRBV4-1
CASSFRGGRAYEQFF	TGTGCCAGCAGCTTTAGAGGTGGGCGGGCGTATGAGCAGTTCTTC	-	TRBJ2-1	-	TRBV7-9
CASGEPGQGSSVYGYTF	TGTGCCAGCGGAGAACCGGGACAGGGGTCATCGGTCTATGGCTACACCTTC	-	TRBJ1-2	TRBD1	TRBV28
CASSSGQLHGYTF	TGTGCCAGCAGCTCCGGACAGCTCCATGGCTACACCTTC	-	TRBJ1-2	-	TRBV11-1
CASSLGQGTYEQYF	TGTGCCAGCAGTTTAGGCCAGGGGACCTACGAGCAGTACTTC	-	TRBJ2-7	-	TRBV28
CASSPRSASGSLPTGELFF	TGTGCCAGCTCACCACGTAGCGCTAGCGGAAGTCTGCCCACCGGGGAGCTGTTTTTT	-	TRBJ2-2	TRBD2	TRBV18
CASSQPPGLAGVPGTDTQYF	TGCGCCAGCAGCCAACCGCCGGGACTAGCGGGAGTTCCGGGCACAGATACGCAGTATTTT	once	TRBJ2-3	TRBD2	TRBV4-1
CASRNGGSLSTDTQYF	TGTGCCAGCAGGAACGGGGGATCGCTTAGCACAGATACGCAGTATTTT	-	TRBJ2-3	-	TRBV7-2
CASSQPSGRSYEQYF	TGTGCCAGCAGTCAACCTAGCGGGAGGAGCTACGAGCAGTACTTC	-	TRBJ2-7	TRBD2	TRBV6-5
CASSVYRQSNTEAFF	TGTGCCAGCAGTGTCTACAGGCAATCGAACACTGAAGCTTTCTTT	-	TRBJ1-1	-	TRBV27
CATLDRTYEQYF	TGTGCCACCCTGGACAGGACCTACGAGCAGTACTTC	-	TRBJ2-7	TRBD1	TRBV6-1
CASSYGQRTEAFF	TGTGCCAGCAGTTACGGGCAGCGGACTGAAGCTTTCTTT	-	TRBJ1-1	-	TRBV6-6
CASSRMTSLKGETQYF	TGTGCCAGCAGCCGTATGACTAGTTTAAAGGGAGAGACCCAGTACTTC	-	TRBJ2-5	-	TRBV27